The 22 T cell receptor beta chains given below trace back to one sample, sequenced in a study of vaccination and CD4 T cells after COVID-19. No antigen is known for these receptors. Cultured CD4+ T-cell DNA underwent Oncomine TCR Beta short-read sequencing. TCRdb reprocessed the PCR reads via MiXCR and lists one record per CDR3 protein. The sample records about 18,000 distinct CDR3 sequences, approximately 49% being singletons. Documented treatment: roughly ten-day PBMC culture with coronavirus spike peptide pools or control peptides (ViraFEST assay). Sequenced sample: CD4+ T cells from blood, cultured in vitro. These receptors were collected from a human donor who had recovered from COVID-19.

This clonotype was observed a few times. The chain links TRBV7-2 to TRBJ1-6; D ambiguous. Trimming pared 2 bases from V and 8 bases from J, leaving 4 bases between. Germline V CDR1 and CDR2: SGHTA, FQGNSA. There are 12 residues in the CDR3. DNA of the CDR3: TGTGCCAGCAGCTTAAGGCATTCACCCCTCCACTTT. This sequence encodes CASSLRHSPLHF.

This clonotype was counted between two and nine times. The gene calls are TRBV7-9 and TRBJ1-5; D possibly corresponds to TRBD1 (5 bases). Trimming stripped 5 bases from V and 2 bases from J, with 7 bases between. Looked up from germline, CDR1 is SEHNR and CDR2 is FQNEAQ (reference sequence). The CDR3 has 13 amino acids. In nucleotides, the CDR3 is TGTGCCAGCAGCCGGGGGGGCAATCAGCCCCAGCATTTT. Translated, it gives CASSRGGNQPQHF.

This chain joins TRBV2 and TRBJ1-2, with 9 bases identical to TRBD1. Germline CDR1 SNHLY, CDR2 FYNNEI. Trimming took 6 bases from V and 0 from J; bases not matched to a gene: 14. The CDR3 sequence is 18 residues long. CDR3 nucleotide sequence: TGTGCCAGCAGCCTCAACCGGCCCACAGGGGGCACTAACTATGGCTACACCTTC. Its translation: CASSLNRPTGGTNYGYTF. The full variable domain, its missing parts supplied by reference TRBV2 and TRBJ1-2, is EPEVTQTPSHQVTQMGQEVILRCVPISNHLYFYWYRQILGQKVEFLVSFYNNEISEKSEIFDDQFSVERPDGSNFTLKIRSTKLEDSAMYFCASSLNRPTGGTNYGYTFGSGTRLTVV.

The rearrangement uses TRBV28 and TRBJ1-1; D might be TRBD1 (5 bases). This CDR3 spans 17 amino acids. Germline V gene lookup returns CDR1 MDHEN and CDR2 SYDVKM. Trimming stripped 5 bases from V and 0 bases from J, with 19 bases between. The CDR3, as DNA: TGTGCCAGCAGTCCCGTTTCGAGGGGCAGTATGAACACTGAAGCTTTCTTT. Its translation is CASSPVSRGSMNTEAFF. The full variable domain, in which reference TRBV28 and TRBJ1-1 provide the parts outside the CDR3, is DVKVTQSSRYLVKRTGEKVFLECVQDMDHENMFWYRQDPGLGLRLIYFSYDVKMKEKGDIPEGYSVSREKKERFSLILESASTNQTSMYLCASSPVSRGSMNTEAFFGQGTRLTVV.

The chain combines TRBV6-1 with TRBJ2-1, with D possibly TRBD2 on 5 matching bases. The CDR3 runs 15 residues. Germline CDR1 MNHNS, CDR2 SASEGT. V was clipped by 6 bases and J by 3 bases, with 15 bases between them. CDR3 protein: CASSSPGLNYNEQFF. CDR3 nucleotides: TGTGCCAGCAGCTCCCCGGGGTTAAACTACAATGAGCAGTTCTTC.

The CDR3 DNA is TGTGCCAGCAGCTTCGGGTCCCAGGGGTACAATGAGCAGTTCTTC. This sequence encodes CASSFGSQGYNEQFF. V usage is TRBV2 and J usage is TRBJ2-1; TRBD1 is a possible D gene (6 bases). The CDR3 extends over 15 amino acids. With 6 bases removed from V and 4 bases from J, the gap between germline ends came to 16 bases. Looked up from germline, CDR1 is SNHLY and CDR2 is FYNNEI.

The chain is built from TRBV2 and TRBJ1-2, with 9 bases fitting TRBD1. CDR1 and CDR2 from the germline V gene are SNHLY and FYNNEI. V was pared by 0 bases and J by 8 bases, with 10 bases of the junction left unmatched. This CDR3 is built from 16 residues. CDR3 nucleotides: TGTGCCAGCAGTGAAGCGGAGGCACAGGGGGCCAGCGGCTACACCTTC. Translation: CASSEAEAQGASGYTF.

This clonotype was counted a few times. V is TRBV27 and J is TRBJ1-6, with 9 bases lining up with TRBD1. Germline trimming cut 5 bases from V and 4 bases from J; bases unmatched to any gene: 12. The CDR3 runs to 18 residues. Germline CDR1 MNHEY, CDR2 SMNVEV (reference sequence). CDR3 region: CASSQQDRGNRYNSPLHF. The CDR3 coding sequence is TGTGCCAGCAGTCAACAGGACAGGGGAAATCGTTATAATTCACCCCTCCACTTT.

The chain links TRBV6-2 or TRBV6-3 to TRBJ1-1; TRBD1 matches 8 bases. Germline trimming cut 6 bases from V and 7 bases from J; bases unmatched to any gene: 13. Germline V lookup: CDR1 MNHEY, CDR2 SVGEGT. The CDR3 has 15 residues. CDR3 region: CASRRTGYTQVEAFF. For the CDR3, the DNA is TGTGCCAGCAGACGGACAGGGTATACTCAGGTTGAAGCTTTCTTT.

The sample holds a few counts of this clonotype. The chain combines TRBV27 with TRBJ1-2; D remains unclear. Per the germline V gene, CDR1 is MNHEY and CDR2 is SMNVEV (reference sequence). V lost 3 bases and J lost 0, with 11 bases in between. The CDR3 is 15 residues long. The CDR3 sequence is CASSLWADPNYGYTF. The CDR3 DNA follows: TGTGCCAGCAGTTTGTGGGCGGACCCTAACTATGGCTACACCTTC.

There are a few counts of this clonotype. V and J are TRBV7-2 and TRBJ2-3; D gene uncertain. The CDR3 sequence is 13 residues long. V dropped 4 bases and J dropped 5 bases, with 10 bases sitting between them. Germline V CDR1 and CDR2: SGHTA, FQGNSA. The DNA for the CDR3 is TGTGCCAGCAGCTCCCGGTGGGGAGATACGCAGTATTTT. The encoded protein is CASSSRWGDTQYF.

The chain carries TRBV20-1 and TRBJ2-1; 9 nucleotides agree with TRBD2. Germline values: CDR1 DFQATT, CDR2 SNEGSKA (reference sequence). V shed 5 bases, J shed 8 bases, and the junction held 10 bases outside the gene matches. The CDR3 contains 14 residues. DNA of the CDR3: TGCAGTGCTCACAGCGGGAGGCCAGGGGATGAGCAGTTCTTC. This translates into CSAHSGRPGDEQFF.

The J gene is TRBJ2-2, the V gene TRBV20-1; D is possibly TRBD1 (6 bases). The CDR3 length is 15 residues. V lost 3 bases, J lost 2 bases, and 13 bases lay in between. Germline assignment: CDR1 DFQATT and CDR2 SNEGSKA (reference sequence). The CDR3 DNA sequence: TGCAGTGCTAGGGTTCAGGGGCCAAACACCGGGGAGCTGTTTTTT. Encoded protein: CSARVQGPNTGELFF.

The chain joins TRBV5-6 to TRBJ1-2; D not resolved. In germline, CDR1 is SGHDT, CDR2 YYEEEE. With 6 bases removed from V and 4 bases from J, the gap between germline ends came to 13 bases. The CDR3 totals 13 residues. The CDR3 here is CASTIQVTYGYTF. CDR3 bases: TGTGCCAGCACCATCCAGGTTACCTATGGCTACACCTTC.

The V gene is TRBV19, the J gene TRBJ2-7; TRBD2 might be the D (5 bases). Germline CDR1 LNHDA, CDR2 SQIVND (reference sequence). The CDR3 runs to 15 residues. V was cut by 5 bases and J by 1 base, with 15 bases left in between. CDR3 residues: CASSSDGIPSYEQYF. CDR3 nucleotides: TGTGCCAGTAGTTCTGACGGGATTCCTTCCTACGAGCAGTACTTC.

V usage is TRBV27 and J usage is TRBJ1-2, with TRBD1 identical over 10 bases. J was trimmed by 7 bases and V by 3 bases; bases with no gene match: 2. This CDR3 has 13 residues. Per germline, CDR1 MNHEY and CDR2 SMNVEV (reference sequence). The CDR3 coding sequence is TGTGCCAGCAGTTTCCGGACAGGGGGTGGCTACACCTTC. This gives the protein CASSFRTGGGYTF.

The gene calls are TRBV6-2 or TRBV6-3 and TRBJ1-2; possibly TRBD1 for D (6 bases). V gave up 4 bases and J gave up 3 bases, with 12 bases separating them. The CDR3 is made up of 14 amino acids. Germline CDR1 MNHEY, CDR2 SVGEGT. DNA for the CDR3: TGTGCCAGCAGTTTATGGGCAGGGGACTATGGCTACACCTTC. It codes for CASSLWAGDYGYTF.

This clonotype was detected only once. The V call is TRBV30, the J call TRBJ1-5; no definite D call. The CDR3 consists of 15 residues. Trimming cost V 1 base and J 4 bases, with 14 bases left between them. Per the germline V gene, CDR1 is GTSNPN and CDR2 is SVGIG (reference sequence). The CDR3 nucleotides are TGTGCCTGGAGTGGCGGCCGGGGAAGTAATCAGCCCCAGCATTTT. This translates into CAWSGGRGSNQPQHF.

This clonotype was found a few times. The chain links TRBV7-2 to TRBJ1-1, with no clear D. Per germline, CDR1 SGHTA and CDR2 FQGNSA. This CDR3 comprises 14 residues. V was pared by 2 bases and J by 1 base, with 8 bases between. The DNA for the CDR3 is TGTGCCAGCAGCTTATTGGGGAAGAACACTGAAGCTTTCTTT. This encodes CASSLLGKNTEAFF.

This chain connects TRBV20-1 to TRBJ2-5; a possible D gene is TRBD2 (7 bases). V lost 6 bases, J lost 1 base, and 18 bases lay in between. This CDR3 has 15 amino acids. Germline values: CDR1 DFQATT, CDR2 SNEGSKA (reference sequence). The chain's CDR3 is CSAPGGGGFQETQYF. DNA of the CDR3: TGCAGTGCCCCGGGCGGGGGCGGCTTCCAAGAGACCCAGTACTTC.

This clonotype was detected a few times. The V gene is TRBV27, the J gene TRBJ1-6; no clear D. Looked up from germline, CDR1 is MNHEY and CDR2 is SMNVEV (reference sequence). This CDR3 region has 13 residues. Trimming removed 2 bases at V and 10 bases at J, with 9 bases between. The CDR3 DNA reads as TGTGCCAGCAGTTTAAGTGCCCGGTCACCCCTCCACTTT. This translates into CASSLSARSPLHF.

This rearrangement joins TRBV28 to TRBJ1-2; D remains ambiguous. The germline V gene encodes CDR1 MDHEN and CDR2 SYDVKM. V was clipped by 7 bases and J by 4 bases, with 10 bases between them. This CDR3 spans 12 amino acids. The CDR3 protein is CASKERSYGYTF. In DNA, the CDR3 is TGTGCCAGCAAAGAGCGGTCCTATGGCTACACCTTC.